Presented here are 3 T cell receptor beta chains from one specimen sequenced in a study of cytomegalovirus exposure and HLA in healthy donors. TCRdb keeps only in-frame clones here, not all; method: immunoSEQ multiplex PCR. The table has 250,000 to 300,000 clones, around 85% seen once. Sequencing was carried out using PBMCs. The receptors were sampled from a woman between 18 and 30 years old in good health and CMV-seronegative.

The genes are TRBV5-1 and TRBJ1-1; TRBD1 matches at 7 bases. J gave up 7 bases and V 0 bases, and 3 bases lay outside the gene matches. The CDR3 is 13 amino acids. CDR1 is SGHRS and CDR2 is YFSETQ in the germline V gene. CDR3 sequence: CASSLGGTDEAFF. DNA of the CDR3: TGCGCCAGCAGCTTGGGGGGGACAGATGAAGCTTTCTTT.

This clone came up once. This sequence joins TRBV5-6 and TRBJ1-3; D call uncertain. The V end lost 2 bases, the J end lost 4 bases, and 16 bases lay between the germline ends. The CDR3 length is 16 residues. CDR1 and CDR2 from the germline V gene are SGHDT and YYEEEE. This chain's CDR3 is CASSFAGRWVGNTIYF. The CDR3 coding sequence is TGTGCCAGCAGCTTCGCGGGAAGGTGGGTCGGAAACACCATATATTTT.

The chain employs TRBV7-8 and TRBJ2-7, with a weak D call TRBD1 (7 bases). The CDR3 totals 15 residues. Trimming took off 5 bases at V and 3 bases at J, with 17 bases between the two ends. CDR1 is SGHVS, CDR2 FQNEAQ, per germline. Here the CDR3 DNA reads TGTGCCAGCAGCCACGGACAGGAGGGTTTCTACGAGCAGTACTTC. Residues: CASSHGQEGFYEQYF.